A selection of T cell receptor beta chains follows, all from one sample in a study of blood T cells in healthy people across ages. MiXCR, run by TCRdb on the 5' RACE reads, gives a single entry per CDR3 protein. The sample lists 750,000 to 1,000,000 distinct CDR3 sequences, 25% to 30% occurring once. In addition, the sample was reused for a study of T cells of mothers and their children.

Sample: blood. The receptors were gathered from a woman in her forties in good health. CDR3s include the opening cysteine and the closing phenylalanine or tryptophan. D genes are given only for firm matches. For some rows the clone size is stated as once, few or many, or as a class when expanded; others skip it.

v_call	d_call	j_call	clone_size	cdr3_aa	cdr3_nt
TRBV9	-	TRBJ1-3	-	CASSVAVSRVSAGNTIYF	TGTGCCAGCAGCGTAGCCGTCTCGAGGGTATCCGCTGGAAACACCATATATTTT
TRBV7-6	-	TRBJ1-5	-	CASSLGRALGGNQPQHF	TGTGCCAGCAGCTTAGGCAGGGCCCTAGGAGGCAATCAGCCCCAGCATTTT
TRBV7-8	-	TRBJ1-4	-	CASSLLVATNEKLFF	TGTGCCAGCAGCCTCCTAGTTGCAACTAATGAAAAACTGTTTTTT
TRBV28	TRBD1	TRBJ1-2	few	CASSQDRGWIYTF	TGTGCCAGCAGTCAGGACAGGGGCTGGATCTACACCTTC
TRBV5-1	-	TRBJ2-1	few	CASLKQGGSYNEQFF	TGCGCCAGCCTTAAACAGGGGGGGTCCTACAATGAGCAGTTCTTC
TRBV7-3	-	TRBJ2-5	-	CASSLGTAIYNEQYF	TGTGCCAGCAGCTTAGGGACCGCAATATACAATGAGCAGTACTTC
TRBV6-6	-	TRBJ2-5	-	CASSGLAGKTQYF	TGTGCCAGCAGCGGTCTAGCCGGGAAGACCCAGTACTTC
TRBV20-1	-	TRBJ2-5	few	CSARVPKQGAETQYF	TGCAGTGCTAGAGTTCCCAAACAGGGTGCGGAGACCCAGTACTTC
TRBV20-1	TRBD2	TRBJ2-7	-	CSARGTSGVISYNEQYF	TGCAGTGCTAGAGGGACTAGCGGGGTGATCTCCTACAATGAGCAGTACTTC
TRBV30	-	TRBJ1-3	few	CAWSADRSSGNTIYF	TGTGCCTGGAGTGCCGACAGGAGCTCTGGAAACACCATATATTTT
TRBV28	TRBD2	TRBJ2-3	-	CVSSLLAGALTDTQYF	TGTGTTAGCAGTCTACTAGCGGGGGCTCTCACAGATACGCAGTATTTT
TRBV20-1	TRBD1	TRBJ2-1	-	CSADGTGGWLAGNEQFF	TGCAGTGCCGACGGGACAGGGGGTTGGCTAGCGGGGAATGAGCAGTTCTTC
TRBV12-3/TRBV12-4	-	TRBJ1-2	-	CASSFAWAYGYTF	TGTGCCAGCAGTTTCGCATGGGCCTATGGCTACACCTTC
TRBV7-9	-	TRBJ2-5	few	CASSRGTAETQYF	TGTGCCAGCAGCCGGGGGACGGCAGAGACCCAGTACTTC
TRBV5-1	-	TRBJ1-6	many	CASRGRENNSPLHF	TGCGCCTCTAGGGGCCGGGAAAATAATTCACCCCTCCACTTT
TRBV25-1	-	TRBJ2-3	-	CASSWQGGLQYF	TGTGCCAGCAGTTGGCAAGGCGGGTTGCAGTATTTT
TRBV29-1	-	TRBJ1-1	many	CSVVGRSRTEAFF	TGCAGCGTTGTGGGACGGTCTCGCACTGAAGCTTTCTTT
TRBV12-3/TRBV12-4	-	TRBJ1-1	few	CASSLGPTEAFF	TGTGCCAGCAGTTTGGGGCCCACTGAAGCTTTCTTT
TRBV20-1	-	TRBJ1-1	many	CSARRTEGNTEAFF	TGCAGTGCTAGACGCACGGAGGGGAACACTGAAGCTTTCTTT
TRBV6-6	-	TRBJ2-7	many	CASSYDLGGYEQYF	TGTGCCAGCAGTTACGATTTGGGGGGCTACGAGCAGTACTTC
TRBV28	-	TRBJ2-7	many	CASIQGGPSYEQYF	TGTGCCAGCATCCAGGGGGGGCCTTCCTACGAGCAGTACTTC
TRBV9	-	TRBJ2-3	-	CASSVGTVVPRRTDTQYF	TGTGCCAGCAGCGTAGGTACTGTCGTCCCTCGCCGCACAGATACGCAGTATTTT
TRBV5-5	TRBD1	TRBJ1-5	few	CASSLDPSGTGTQHF	TGTGCCAGCAGCTTGGACCCTTCCGGGACAGGAACCCAGCATTTT
TRBV5-1	-	TRBJ1-1	-	CASSVGTADAEAFF	TGCGCCAGCAGCGTAGGGACGGCCGACGCTGAAGCTTTCTTT
TRBV9	TRBD1	TRBJ1-2	-	CASSVVTGTGYTF	TGTGCCAGCAGCGTAGTGACAGGGACTGGCTACACCTTC
TRBV14	-	TRBJ2-2	many	CASSSLPGRSNTGELFF	TGTGCCAGCAGCTCCCTCCCTGGCAGATCGAACACCGGGGAGCTGTTTTTT
TRBV6-4	-	TRBJ1-1	-	CASSDPADGRAFF	TGTGCCAGCAGTGACCCAGCTGATGGGAGAGCTTTCTTT
TRBV9	TRBD2	TRBJ2-1	few	CASSAGLAPSSYNEQFF	TGTGCCAGCAGCGCGGGACTAGCGCCGAGCTCCTACAATGAGCAGTTCTTC
TRBV7-2	-	TRBJ2-3	few	CASSLAGNGGTDTQYF	TGTGCCAGCAGCTTAGCGGGGAACGGAGGCACAGATACGCAGTATTTT
TRBV20-1	-	TRBJ2-1	few	CSVLAGAPSNEQFF	TGCAGTGTCCTAGCAGGGGCTCCTTCCAATGAGCAGTTCTTC
TRBV9	-	TRBJ1-2	-	CASSVATGRGHYGYTF	TGTGCCAGCAGCGTAGCTACGGGTAGGGGCCACTATGGCTACACCTTC
TRBV12-3/TRBV12-4	TRBD1	TRBJ2-1	-	CASSFAGTGGSEQFF	TGTGCCAGCAGTTTCGCCGGGACAGGGGGGAGTGAGCAGTTCTTC
TRBV7-9	TRBD2	TRBJ2-1	-	CASSGRTRDNEQFF	TGTGCCAGCAGCGGCCGGACTAGGGACAATGAGCAGTTCTTC
TRBV20-1	-	TRBJ2-1	-	CSATTEQGGGEQFF	TGCAGTGCTACGACAGAACAGGGGGGGGGTGAGCAGTTCTTC
TRBV25-1	-	TRBJ2-3	-	CASSMESAGRYTDTQYF	TGTGCCAGCAGTATGGAGTCGGCGGGGCGATACACAGATACGCAGTATTTT
TRBV24-1	-	TRBJ1-2	-	CATSDLFEGYTF	TGTGCCACCAGTGACCTCTTCGAGGGCTACACCTTC
TRBV7-6	TRBD2	TRBJ2-3	-	CASSPSGGKLVTDTQYF	TGTGCCAGCAGTCCCAGCGGGGGGAAACTCGTCACAGATACGCAGTATTTT
TRBV19	-	TRBJ2-7	-	CASRVAGGSYEQYF	TGTGCCAGTAGGGTGGCGGGCGGCTCCTACGAGCAGTACTTC
TRBV20-1	-	TRBJ2-2	few	CSARRGNLNTGELFF	TGCAGTGCTAGAAGAGGGAACTTGAACACCGGGGAGCTGTTTTTT
TRBV13	-	TRBJ1-1	-	CASSRGAGSNGEAFF	TGTGCCAGCAGCCGAGGTGCAGGGTCGAATGGTGAAGCTTTCTTT
TRBV5-1	-	TRBJ2-5	-	CASFERGETQYF	TGCGCCAGCTTCGAACGAGGGGAGACCCAGTACTTC
TRBV5-1	-	TRBJ1-1	-	CASSLDEGRNTEAFF	TGCGCCAGCAGCTTGGATGAGGGAAGGAACACTGAAGCTTTCTTT
TRBV24-1	-	TRBJ2-2	-	CATSVRANRNTGELFF	TGTGCCACCAGTGTCAGGGCCAACCGCAACACCGGGGAGCTGTTTTTT